Many counts were recorded for the clone carrying this T cell receptor beta chain. Its cognate antigen is unknown. Individual cDNA molecules were tagged with unique molecular identifiers, the study reported. MiXCR was run by TCRdb on the 5' RACE reads, yielding one entry per CDR3 protein. Here the sample spans about 26,000 distinct CDR3 sequences, 4.4% being singletons. This record belongs to a study of early T cells in non-severe SARS-CoV-2 infection. In the study overall: RNA in bulk from unsorted whole blood was sequenced, and chains were unpaired.

Notes on the study in general: The VDJdb matching leaned toward anti-spike CD8 responses and overlooked private and CD4 specificities.

This TCR came from an adult who was a healthcare worker with PCR-confirmed SARS-CoV-2 infection or an uninfected control (not recorded which). Material: whole blood.

The CDR3: CASSGTSGGFYNEQFF. As DNA, the CDR3 is TGCGCCAGCAGCGGGACTAGCGGGGGGTTCTACAATGAGCAGTTCTTC. This chain links TRBV5-1 with TRBJ2-1; 15 bases are a match to TRBD2. Trimming at V came to 4 bases and at J to 3 bases, leaving 2 bases not matched to a gene. Germline CDR1 reads SGHRS; CDR2 reads YFSETQ. CDR3 length: 16 amino acids.